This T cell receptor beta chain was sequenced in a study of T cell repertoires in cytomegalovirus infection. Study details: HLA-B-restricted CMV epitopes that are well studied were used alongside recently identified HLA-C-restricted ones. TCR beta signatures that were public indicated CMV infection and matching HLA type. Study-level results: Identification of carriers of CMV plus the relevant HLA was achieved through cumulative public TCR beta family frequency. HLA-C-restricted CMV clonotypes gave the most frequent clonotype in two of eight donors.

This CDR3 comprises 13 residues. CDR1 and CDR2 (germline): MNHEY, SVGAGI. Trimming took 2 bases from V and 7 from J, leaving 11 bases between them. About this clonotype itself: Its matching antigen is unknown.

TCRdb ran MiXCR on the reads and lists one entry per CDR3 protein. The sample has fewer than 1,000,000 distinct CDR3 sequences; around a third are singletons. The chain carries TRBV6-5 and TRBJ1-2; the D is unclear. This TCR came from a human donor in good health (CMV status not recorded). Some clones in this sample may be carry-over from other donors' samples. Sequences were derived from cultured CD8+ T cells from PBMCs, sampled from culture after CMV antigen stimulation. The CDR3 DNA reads TGTGCCAGCAGTTACCAGGACCTCGGTGGCTACACCTTC. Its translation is CASSYQDLGGYTF.